The source of this T cell receptor beta chain is a study of blood T cell repertoires in COVID-19. Study-wide background: Whether acute or convalescent, the COVID-19 samples came from the United States, Italy and Spain. PBMCs, B-cell-depleted T cells, or T cells provided the cDNA or gDNA that made up the material.

Participants had their cohort set by participant-reported clinical history. CDR3 length equals 15 residues. V was clipped by 9 bases and J by 6 bases; unmatched bases: 15. From germline, CDR1 is LNHDA and CDR2 SQIVND (reference sequence). Produced via immunoSEQ multiplex PCR; TCRdb's table is partial and in-frame only. The sample has about 220,000 clones, 90% seen once. What was sequenced was PBMCs or T cells enriched from blood (not recorded which). V gene TRBV19 combines with J gene TRBJ1-2; TRBD1 agrees at 8 bases. This receptor was taken from a young man who had been exposed to COVID-19. CDR3 sequence (DNA): TGTGCCAGCAAGCAACCAGGGGGCTCTGAGGATGGCTACACCTTC. Translating gives CASKQPGGSEDGYTF.